This TCR beta chain appears in the sequencing data of a study of blood T cell repertoires in COVID-19. Study-level information: Samples taken during acute and convalescent COVID-19 were collected in the United States, Italy and Spain. From T cells, B-cell-depleted T cells, or PBMCs came the material, which was cDNA or gDNA.

This CDR3 is 15 amino acids long. Per germline, CDR1 GTSNPN and CDR2 SVGIG (reference sequence). The V segment lost 1 base and the J segment 4 bases; nucleotides outside the gene matches: 9. In the authors' methods: Amplification of reference gene primers provided the estimated nucleated cell counts. Assay: immunoSEQ multiplex PCR; the TCRdb copy retains only in-frame clones and omits some. The V and J calls and clone size come from that table; D and trimming were worked out from the DNA. This table holds more than 250,000 clones, 70% to 90% found once. Seattle patients were enrolled while actively infected and followed longitudinally.

This TCR was recovered from a woman aged 45 to 65 with COVID-19, enrolled during active disease. The chain uses TRBV30 and TRBJ2-7; 8 bases map to TRBD2. Sequenced material: peripheral blood. The CDR3 DNA reads TGTGCCTGGAGTGGGTATACGGGAGGGCCATACGAGCAGTACTTC. This translates into CAWSGYTGGPYEQYF. Filled out from reference TRBV30 and TRBJ2-7, the complete variable domain reads SQTIHQWPATLVQPVGSPLSLECTVEGTSNPNLYWYRQAAGRGLQLLFYSVGIGQISSEVPQNLSASRPQDRQFILSSKKLLLSDSGFYLCAWSGYTGGPYEQYFGPGTRLTVT.